This T cell receptor (beta chain) was identified in a study of T cell changes during pregnancy in multiple sclerosis. Repertoires were generated with immunoSEQ multiplex PCR, while TCRdb's copy carries only in-frame clones and drops some. This sample has approximately 50,000 clones, with approximately 95% found just once. With 0 bases clipped from V and 4 bases from J, the junction kept 2 bases outside the gene matches. Germline CDR1 is MNHNS and CDR2 is SASEGT. The CDR3 has 15 amino acids. The rearrangement joins TRBV6-1 to TRBJ2-2; TRBD1 aligns across 7 bases. The sequences come from CD4+ T cells from peripheral blood mononuclear cells, collected in the third trimester of pregnancy. This TCR derives from a female donor with multiple sclerosis, enrolled in a pregnancy study. The CDR3: CASSEADRLTGELFF. The DNA for the CDR3 is TGTGCCAGCAGTGAAGCGGACAGGCTCACCGGGGAGCTGTTTTTT.